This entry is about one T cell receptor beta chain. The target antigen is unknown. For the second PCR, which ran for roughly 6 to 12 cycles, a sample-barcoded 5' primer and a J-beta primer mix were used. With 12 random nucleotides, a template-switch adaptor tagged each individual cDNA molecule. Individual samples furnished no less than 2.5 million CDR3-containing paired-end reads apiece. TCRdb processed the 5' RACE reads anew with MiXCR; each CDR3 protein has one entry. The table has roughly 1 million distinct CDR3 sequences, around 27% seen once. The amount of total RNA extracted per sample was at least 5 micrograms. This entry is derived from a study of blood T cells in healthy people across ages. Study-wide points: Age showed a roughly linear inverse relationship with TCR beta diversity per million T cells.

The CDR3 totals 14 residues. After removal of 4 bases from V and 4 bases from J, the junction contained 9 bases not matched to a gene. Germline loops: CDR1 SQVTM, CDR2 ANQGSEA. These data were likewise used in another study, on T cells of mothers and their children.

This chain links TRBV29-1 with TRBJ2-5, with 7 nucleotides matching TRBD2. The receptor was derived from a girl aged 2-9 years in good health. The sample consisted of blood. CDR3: CSVAPLAARETQYF. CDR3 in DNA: TGCAGCGTTGCTCCGCTAGCGGCCAGAGAGACCCAGTACTTC.